The clone carrying this T cell receptor (beta chain) was seen repeatedly, ten times or more. Its antigen is still unknown. These data come from a study of early T cells in non-severe SARS-CoV-2 infection. Study-level background: With bulk RNA from unsorted whole blood as input, sequencing yielded unpaired chains. Findings and limits, study-wide: VDJdb matches were skewed toward anti-spike CD8 T cell responses.

Trimming took 6 bases from V and 7 from J; bases not matched to a gene: 13. Germline lookup yields CDR1 MNHEY and CDR2 SMNVEV (reference sequence). The CDR3 is 16 residues long. Researchers tagged individual cDNA molecules with unique molecular identifiers. TCRdb reanalysed the 5' RACE reads using MiXCR and keeps one entry per CDR3 protein. The top ten hold approximately 1.4% of the sample, which has some 60,000 distinct CDR3 sequences, roughly 13% seen once. The receptor's source is an adult who was a healthcare worker with PCR-confirmed SARS-CoV-2 infection or an uninfected control (not recorded which). Sample: whole blood, taken at baseline. The chain couples TRBV27 to TRBJ1-3; the match to TRBD1 covers 9 bases. CDR3 sequence (DNA): TGTGCCAGCAGGAATTTTACAGGGGGCAGGGGTAACACCATATATTTT. Translating gives CASRNFTGGRGNTIYF.